Listed below are T cell receptor beta chains from one sample, sequenced in a study of T-cell reconstitution after alpha-beta-depleted transplantation in children. TCRdb re-derived calls from the PCR reads in MiXCR, one entry per CDR3 protein. The profile shows 500,000 to 650,000 distinct CDR3 sequences, under 15% of them singletons. This sample comprised PBMCs, mostly from graft donor cells, obtained 360 days after TCRalphabeta/CD19-depleted stem cell transplant. The receptors were sampled from a male patient between 5 and 17 years old who had a stem cell transplant for acute myeloid leukemia, so the T cells may come from the graft donor. CDR3s include the opening cysteine and the closing phenylalanine or tryptophan. The order of the fields is clone size, J gene, D gene, V gene, CDR3 protein, CDR3 DNA. The D gene is left open where the match is weak. The size field is filled for only some rows; it gives once, few, many or a size class.

many,TRBJ2-1,.,TRBV28,CASNRQFLYNEQFF,TGTGCCAGCAACCGACAGTTCCTCTACAATGAGCAGTTCTTC
many,TRBJ1-1,.,TRBV29-1,CSVPQDYTEAFF,TGCAGCGTTCCACAGGATTACACTGAAGCTTTCTTT
few,TRBJ1-4,.,TRBV20-1,CSARDQSGLFF,TGCAGTGCTAGAGATCAGTCAGGGTTGTTTTTT
many,TRBJ2-7,.,TRBV21-1,CASSTRRTGDYYEQYF,TGTGCCAGCAGCACCCGTAGGACAGGGGATTACTACGAGCAGTACTTC
few,TRBJ2-7,.,TRBV20-1,CSARAPGPYEQYF,TGCAGTGCTAGAGCCCCCGGCCCCTACGAGCAGTACTTC
.,TRBJ2-7,.,TRBV6-6,CASSPGQTKYEQYF,TGTGCCAGCAGCCCCGGACAGACCAAGTACGAGCAGTACTTC
few,TRBJ2-1,TRBD2,TRBV12-3/TRBV12-4,CASSPQRGPYNEQFF,TGTGCCAGCAGTCCCCAGCGGGGCCCCTACAATGAGCAGTTCTTC
few,TRBJ2-2,TRBD1,TRBV24-1,CATSDLPRGRFHTGELFF,TGTGCCACCAGTGATTTGCCCAGGGGGCGGTTTCACACCGGGGAGCTGTTTTTT
.,TRBJ2-2,TRBD2,TRBV2,CASRRTSGTGELFF,TGTGCCAGCAGAAGGACTAGCGGGACCGGGGAGCTGTTTTTT
.,TRBJ2-2,TRBD1,TRBV7-3,CASSSMKTGGTGELFF,TGTGCCAGCAGCTCCATGAAAACAGGGGGCACCGGGGAGCTGTTTTTT
.,TRBJ1-5,.,TRBV28,CASSSDGYGAFNQPQHF,TGTGCCAGCAGCTCTGACGGATACGGTGCGTTTAATCAGCCCCAGCATTTT
few,TRBJ2-7,TRBD2,TRBV18,CASSPPLAGYLGEQYF,TGTGCCAGCTCACCACCTCTAGCGGGGTATTTGGGGGAGCAGTACTTC
many,TRBJ2-5,.,TRBV5-1,CASSLGHPGETQYF,TGCGCCAGCAGCTTGGGCCACCCTGGAGAGACCCAGTACTTC
.,TRBJ2-7,.,TRBV28,CASSWGLESLYF,TGTGCCAGCAGTTGGGGGCTTGAAAGTCTGTACTTC
many,TRBJ1-5,.,TRBV5-1,CASSLLDSQGPQHF,TGCGCCAGCAGCTTGCTGGACAGCCAAGGGCCCCAGCATTTT
few,TRBJ2-3,.,TRBV29-1,CSVVHGPGLTTSTDTQYF,TGCAGCGTTGTACACGGGCCAGGACTAACAACTAGCACAGATACGCAGTATTTT
.,TRBJ2-7,TRBD1,TRBV6-5,CASSYGQGVDEQYF,TGTGCCAGCAGTTACGGTCAGGGGGTCGACGAGCAGTACTTC
many,TRBJ2-1,.,TRBV6-5,CASSYTQGGRTYNEQFF,TGTGCCAGCAGTTACACCCAGGGGGGAAGAACCTACAATGAGCAGTTCTTC
few,TRBJ2-5,TRBD1,TRBV28,CASSLTGGRSETQYF,TGTGCCAGCAGTTTGACAGGGGGCCGGTCGGAGACCCAGTACTTC
.,TRBJ2-1,.,TRBV25-1,CASTIAGSGSYNEQFF,TGTGCCAGCACCATCGCGGGGAGCGGCTCCTACAATGAGCAGTTCTTC
few,TRBJ2-3,.,TRBV4-3,CASSPVRQVADTQYF,TGCGCCAGCAGCCCCGTAAGGCAAGTAGCAGATACGCAGTATTTT
many,TRBJ2-7,.,TRBV28,CASANSGLKSYEQYF,TGTGCCAGCGCTAACTCTGGGCTAAAGTCCTACGAGCAGTACTTC
few,TRBJ1-1,TRBD1,TRBV12-3/TRBV12-4,CASSHRQGMRNTEAFF,TGTGCCAGCAGCCATAGACAGGGCATGAGGAACACTGAAGCTTTCTTT
.,TRBJ2-1,TRBD2,TRBV24-1,CATSESGSINEQFF,TGTGCCACCAGTGAAAGCGGGAGTATAAATGAGCAGTTCTTC
.,TRBJ2-1,.,TRBV5-1,CASRVRLAAYNEQFF,TGCGCCAGCAGAGTCCGGCTGGCGGCCTACAATGAGCAGTTCTTC
.,TRBJ1-3,.,TRBV7-3,CASSKGPGNTIYF,TGTGCCAGCTCAAAGGGCCCTGGAAACACCATATATTTT
.,TRBJ2-7,TRBD2,TRBV20-1,CSARGSLAGGPYEQYF,TGCAGTGCTAGAGGAAGTCTAGCGGGAGGGCCCTACGAGCAGTACTTC
.,TRBJ2-1,.,TRBV5-1,CASSFTLEVEQFF,TGCGCCAGCAGCTTCACCCTGGAGGTTGAGCAGTTCTTC
.,TRBJ2-7,TRBD2,TRBV18,CASSPPKGLAGGDEQYF,TGTGCCAGCTCACCACCGAAGGGACTAGCGGGAGGAGACGAGCAGTACTTC
few,TRBJ2-2,TRBD1,TRBV5-1,CASSWTTGGPNTGELFF,TGCGCCAGCAGCTGGACAACAGGGGGCCCGAACACCGGGGAGCTGTTTTTT
few,TRBJ2-3,.,TRBV5-6,CASSPTGRGGDTQYF,TGTGCCAGCAGCCCTACGGGCAGGGGGGGAGATACGCAGTATTTT
few,TRBJ2-3,TRBD1,TRBV7-3,CASSPGTGGHTDTQYF,TGTGCCAGCAGCCCCGGGACAGGGGGCCACACAGATACGCAGTATTTT
few,TRBJ2-1,.,TRBV3-1,CASSRAGAGNEQFF,TGTGCCAGCAGCCGAGCCGGCGCGGGAAATGAGCAGTTCTTC
.,TRBJ2-1,TRBD1,TRBV12-3/TRBV12-4,CASSSVQGGPYNEQFF,TGTGCCAGCAGTTCAGTTCAAGGGGGCCCCTACAATGAGCAGTTCTTC
few,TRBJ2-1,.,TRBV9,CASAPHSRAYNEQFF,TGTGCCAGCGCCCCCCATTCGCGGGCCTACAATGAGCAGTTCTTC
few,TRBJ2-7,TRBD2,TRBV7-6,CASSFGTSGWSHEQYF,TGTGCCAGCAGCTTCGGGACTAGCGGATGGAGCCACGAGCAGTACTTC
.,TRBJ2-7,.,TRBV20-1,CSARIGTQLIYEQYF,TGCAGTGCCCGTATCGGGACACAACTCATCTACGAGCAGTACTTC
.,TRBJ2-7,TRBD1,TRBV24-1,CATSQGGAAYEQYF,TGTGCCACCAGTCAAGGGGGCGCGGCCTACGAGCAGTACTTC
many,TRBJ2-7,.,TRBV14,CASSQGTVTYEQYF,TGTGCCAGCAGCCAAGGGACGGTGACCTACGAGCAGTACTTC
few,TRBJ1-1,TRBD1,TRBV28,CASSSLSGQLNTEAFF,TGTGCCAGCAGTTCTTTGTCGGGACAGTTAAACACTGAAGCTTTCTTT
.,TRBJ2-7,TRBD2,TRBV5-1,CASSPRTSGRRNEQYF,TGCGCCAGCAGCCCAAGGACTAGCGGGAGGCGCAACGAGCAGTACTTC
.,TRBJ2-7,TRBD2,TRBV12-3/TRBV12-4,CASSSARLAGAYEQYF,TGTGCCAGCAGTTCCGCAAGACTAGCGGGAGCCTACGAGCAGTACTTC
.,TRBJ2-7,.,TRBV27,CASSIHPGTPTSSYEQYF,TGTGCCAGCAGTATCCACCCCGGGACACCAACCTCTTCCTACGAGCAGTACTTC
.,TRBJ2-5,.,TRBV15,CATSRDPTTETQYF,TGTGCCACCAGCAGAGATCCTACCACGGAGACCCAGTACTTC
few,TRBJ1-6,.,TRBV30,CAWSPSRLSPLHF,TGTGCCTGGAGCCCCTCCAGGCTTTCACCCCTCCACTTT